Below, 9 T cell receptor beta chains from the same sample are listed, as sequenced in a study of T cells in Graves' hyperthyroidism and ophthalmopathy. RNA transcripts served as the template for amplifying TCR beta CDR3 regions. A set of HTBI primers served as the primers for a first-round RT-PCR of the TCR CDR3. In TCRdb, the multiplex PCR reads were re-called with MiXCR into one record per CDR3 protein. The sample yields fewer than 650,000 distinct CDR3 sequences, 14% seen once. Sequencing used blood. These receptors all stem from a woman in her late teens or twenties with Graves' ophthalmopathy.

V is TRBV3-1 and J is TRBJ2-5; D may correspond to TRBD1 or TRBD2 (6 bases each). The V and J ends lost 0 bases and 2 bases respectively, with 16 bases between them. This CDR3 region has 17 residues. CDR1 LGHDT and CDR2 YNNKEL come from the germline V gene (reference sequence). CDR3 protein: CASSQENARDKQETQYF. CDR3 nucleotide sequence: TGTGCCAGCAGCCAAGAGAACGCGCGGGACAAACAAGAGACCCAGTACTTC.

The chain employs TRBV5-4 and TRBJ1-1, with D maybe TRBD1 (6 bases). This CDR3 region has 14 residues. V dropped 6 bases and J dropped 1 base, with 13 bases sitting between them. The germline gives CDR1 SGHNT, CDR2 YYREEE (reference sequence). CDR3 coding DNA: TGTGCCAGCAACTCAAACAGGGAGAACACTGAAGCTTTCTTT. Translating gives CASNSNRENTEAFF.

The J gene is TRBJ1-1, the V gene TRBV19; no firm D call. The germline gives CDR1 LNHDA, CDR2 SQIVND (reference sequence). The CDR3 loop spans 11 amino acids. With 9 bases removed from V and 7 bases from J, the gap between germline ends came to 12 bases. In nucleotides, the CDR3 is TGTGCCAGCGAAGAAGACGGTGAAGCTTTCTTT. Protein: CASEEDGEAFF.

This clonotype was counted at least ten times. The chain recombines TRBV12-3 or TRBV12-4 with TRBJ1-4; the D is unclear. The CDR3 covers 13 residues. V was clipped by 7 bases and J by 8 bases, with 14 bases between them. The CDR3 loop reads CASTPQVGEKLFF. The CDR3 DNA is TGTGCCAGCACCCCCCAGGTCGGGGAAAAACTGTTTTTT.

About this clonotype itself: At one of its ends the junction is not consistent with the germline gene, which may arise from a read error. The chain is built from TRBV7-3 and TRBJ2-4; 9 bases match TRBD2. Germline V gene lookup returns CDR1 SGHTA and CDR2 FQGTGA. The CDR3 is 15 residues long. The CDR3 is CAGSLGREGGDIQYF. Here the CDR3 DNA reads TGTGCCGGCAGCTTGGGGCGGGAGGGCGGAGACATTCAGTACTTC.

This clonotype was detected a few times. This chain joins TRBV4-1 and TRBJ1-4; 8 bases match TRBD1. The CDR3 spans 16 residues. V lost 1 base and J lost 7; bases outside the gene matches: 8. Germline assignment: CDR1 MGHRA and CDR2 YSYEKL. This CDR3 reads CASSQAIDRGGEKLFF. The CDR3 DNA reads as TGCGCCAGCAGCCAAGCCATAGACAGGGGTGGTGAAAAACTGTTTTTT.

The rearrangement joins TRBV10-3 to TRBJ2-1; 7 bases fit TRBD1. V lost 4 bases, J lost 6 bases, and 6 bases stayed unmatched. There are 14 residues in the CDR3. Germline V gene data show CDR1 as ENHRY and CDR2 as SYGVKD. The CDR3 DNA sequence: TGTGCCATCAGTGGACCAGACAGGGTCAATGAGCAGTTCTTC. Translating gives CAISGPDRVNEQFF.

This clonotype was observed many times. The genes are TRBV2 and TRBJ2-6, with D hard to call. Germline V gene lookup returns CDR1 SNHLY and CDR2 FYNNEI. V was pared by 6 bases and J by 1 base, with 4 bases between. The CDR3 loop spans 13 amino acids. The CDR3 nucleotides are TGTGCCAGCAGGGCTTCTGGGGCCAACGTCCTGACTTTC. This gives the protein CASRASGANVLTF.

V and J are TRBV19 and TRBJ2-4; D might be TRBD2 (6 bases). Trimming took off 5 bases at V and 9 bases at J, with 14 bases between the two ends. Germline V CDR1 and CDR2: LNHDA, SQIVND (reference sequence). The CDR3 is made up of 13 amino acids. This CDR3 is CASSSSRGTIQYF. CDR3 DNA sequence: TGTGCCAGTAGTTCCTCTCGGGGGACCATTCAGTACTTC.